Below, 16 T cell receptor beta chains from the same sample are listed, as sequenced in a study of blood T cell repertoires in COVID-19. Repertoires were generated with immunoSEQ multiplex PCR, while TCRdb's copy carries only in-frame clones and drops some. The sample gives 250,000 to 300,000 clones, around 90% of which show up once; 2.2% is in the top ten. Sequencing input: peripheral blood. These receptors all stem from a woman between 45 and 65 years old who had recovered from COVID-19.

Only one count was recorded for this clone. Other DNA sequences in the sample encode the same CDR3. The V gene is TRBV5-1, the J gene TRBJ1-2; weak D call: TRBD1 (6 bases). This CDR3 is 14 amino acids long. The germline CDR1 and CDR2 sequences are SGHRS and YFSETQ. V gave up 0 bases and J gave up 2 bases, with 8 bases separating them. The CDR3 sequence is CASSLVQGNYGYTF. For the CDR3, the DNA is TGCGCCAGCAGCTTGGTTCAGGGGAACTATGGCTACACCTTC.

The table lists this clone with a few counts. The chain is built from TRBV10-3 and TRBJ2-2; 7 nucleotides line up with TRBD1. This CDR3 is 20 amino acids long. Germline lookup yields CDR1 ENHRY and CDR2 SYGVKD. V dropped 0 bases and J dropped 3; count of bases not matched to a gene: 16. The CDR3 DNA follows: TGTGCCATCAGTGAGTCAAGTTCCGTGGGACAGCCACGAGACACCGGGGAGCTGTTTTTT. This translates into CAISESSSVGQPRDTGELFF.

The CDR3 loop reads CASSLVGGWTEAFF. CDR3 bases: TGTGCCAGCAGCTTGGTGGGGGGGTGGACTGAAGCTTTCTTT. V is TRBV5-4 and J is TRBJ1-1, with D tentatively TRBD1 (5 bases). V lost 0 bases and J 5 bases, leaving 11 bases between the germline ends. Looked up from germline, CDR1 is SGHNT and CDR2 is YYREEE (reference sequence). The CDR3 covers 14 residues.

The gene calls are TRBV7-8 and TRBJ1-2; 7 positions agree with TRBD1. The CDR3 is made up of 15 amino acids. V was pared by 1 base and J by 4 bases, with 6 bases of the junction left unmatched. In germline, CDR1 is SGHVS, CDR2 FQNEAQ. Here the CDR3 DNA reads TGTGCCAGCAGCTTAGGGCTACAGGGGTCCTATGGCTACACCTTC. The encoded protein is CASSLGLQGSYGYTF.

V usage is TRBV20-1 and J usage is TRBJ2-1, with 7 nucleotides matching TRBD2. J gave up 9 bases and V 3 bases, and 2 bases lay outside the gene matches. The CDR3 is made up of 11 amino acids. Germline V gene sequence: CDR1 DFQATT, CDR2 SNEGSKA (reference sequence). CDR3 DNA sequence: TGCAGTGCTAGGGGACTAATTGAGCAGTTCTTC. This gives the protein CSARGLIEQFF.

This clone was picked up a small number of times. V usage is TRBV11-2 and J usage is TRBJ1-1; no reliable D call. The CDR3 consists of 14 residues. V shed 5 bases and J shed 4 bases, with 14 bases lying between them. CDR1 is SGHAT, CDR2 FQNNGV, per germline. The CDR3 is CASSPAGATTEAFF. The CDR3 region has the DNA TGTGCCAGCAGCCCGGCGGGAGCCACCACTGAAGCTTTCTTT.

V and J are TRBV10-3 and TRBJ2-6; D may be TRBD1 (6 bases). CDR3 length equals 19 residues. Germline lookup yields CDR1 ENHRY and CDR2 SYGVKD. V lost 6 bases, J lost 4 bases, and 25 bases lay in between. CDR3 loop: CAISVPTGIGSSGANVLTF. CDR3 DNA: TGTGCCATCAGCGTCCCAACAGGGATAGGTTCTTCGGGGGCCAACGTCCTGACTTTC.

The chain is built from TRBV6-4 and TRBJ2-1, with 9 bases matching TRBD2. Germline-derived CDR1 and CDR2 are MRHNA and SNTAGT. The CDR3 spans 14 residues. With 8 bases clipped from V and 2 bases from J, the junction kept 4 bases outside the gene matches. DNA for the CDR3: TGTGCCAGCGGAGCGGGGGGCGCCTACAATGAGCAGTTCTTC. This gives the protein CASGAGGAYNEQFF.

This CDR3 reads CASSRGQGGNYGYTF. The CDR3 DNA reads TGCGCCAGCAGCCGCGGACAGGGCGGAAACTATGGCTACACCTTC. This chain links TRBV4-1 with TRBJ1-2; TRBD1 agrees at 8 bases. Trimming took 4 bases from V and 2 from J; bases not matched to a gene: 6. This CDR3 is 15 amino acids long. Germline loops: CDR1 MGHRA, CDR2 YSYEKL.

Written as DNA, the CDR3 is TGCAGTGCTGGGACAGGGGAAAAACTGTTTTTT. Its protein product is CSAGTGEKLFF. V gene TRBV20-1 combines with J gene TRBJ1-4; 9 nucleotides agree with TRBD1. Germline V gives CDR1 DFQATT, CDR2 SNEGSKA (reference sequence). Losses at the gene ends were 5 bases for V and 8 bases for J; bases not matched to a gene: 0. This CDR3 contains 11 residues.

In DNA form, the CDR3 reads TGTGCCTGGGGCACAGAGTTTAATTCACCCCTCCACTTT. Its protein product is CAWGTEFNSPLHF. The chain is built from TRBV30 and TRBJ1-6; D is ambiguous. CDR1 is GTSNPN and CDR2 is SVGIG in the germline V gene (reference sequence). The V gene lost 5 bases and the J gene lost 6 bases, with 11 bases spanning the gap. This CDR3 is built from 13 residues.

Here the CDR3 reads CASSEQGTGNTIYF. The CDR3 nucleotides are TGTGCCAGCAGTGAACAGGGGACTGGAAACACCATATATTTT. The gene calls are TRBV2 and TRBJ1-3; D perhaps matches TRBD1 (6 bases). Germline assignment: CDR1 SNHLY and CDR2 FYNNEI. V lost 2 bases, J lost 2 bases, and 7 bases lay in between. This CDR3 is built from 14 residues.

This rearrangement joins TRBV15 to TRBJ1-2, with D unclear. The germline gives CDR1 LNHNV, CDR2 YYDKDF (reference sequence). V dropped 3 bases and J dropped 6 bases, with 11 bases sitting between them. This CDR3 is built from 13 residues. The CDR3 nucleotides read TGTGCCACCAGCAGCGCAGGACTAAATGGCTACACCTTC. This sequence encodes CATSSAGLNGYTF.

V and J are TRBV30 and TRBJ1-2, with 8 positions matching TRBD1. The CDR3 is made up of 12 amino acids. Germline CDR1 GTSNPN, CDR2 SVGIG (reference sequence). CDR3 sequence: CSSGTGIYGYTF. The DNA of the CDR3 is TGTTCTTCCGGGACAGGCATCTATGGCTACACCTTC.

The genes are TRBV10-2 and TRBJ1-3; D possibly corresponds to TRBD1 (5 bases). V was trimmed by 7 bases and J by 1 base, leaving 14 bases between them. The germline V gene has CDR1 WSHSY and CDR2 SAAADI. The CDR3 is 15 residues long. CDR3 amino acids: CASTLQGGSGNTIYF. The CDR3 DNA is TGCGCCAGCACACTTCAGGGTGGTTCTGGAAACACCATATATTTT.

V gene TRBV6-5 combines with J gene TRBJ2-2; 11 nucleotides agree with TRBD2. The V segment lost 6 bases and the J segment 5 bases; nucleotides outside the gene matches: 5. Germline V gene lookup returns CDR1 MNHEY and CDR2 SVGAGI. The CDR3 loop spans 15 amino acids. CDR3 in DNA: TGTGCCAGCAGGGGGACTAGCGGTCTTACCGGGGAGCTGTTTTTT. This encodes CASRGTSGLTGELFF.